This entry lists 8 T cell receptor beta chains sequenced from one sample in a study of blood T cells in healthy people across ages. For the second PCR, which ran for 7 to 11 cycles, a sample-barcoded 5' primer and a J-beta primer mix were used. Each CDR3 protein is one row after TCRdb ran MiXCR on the 5' RACE reads. The table lists over 500,000 distinct CDR3 sequences, more than 45% of them singletons. Sequenced material: blood. These TCRs come from a woman at least 80 years old in good health.

The table lists this clonotype with many counts. The chain carries TRBV27 and TRBJ2-7; tentative D call: TRBD1 (5 bases). V was pared by 6 bases and J by 6 bases, with 15 bases between. Germline V gene lookup returns CDR1 MNHEY and CDR2 SMNVEV (reference sequence). This CDR3 spans 13 amino acids. CDR3 loop: CASRGQGGGEQYF. The CDR3 region has the DNA TGTGCCAGCAGAGGGCAGGGTGGTGGCGAGCAGTACTTC.

In DNA form, the CDR3 reads TGTGCCAGCAGCTTACGGGGGAAATGGGATAATTCACCCCTCCACTTT. Translating it yields CASSLRGKWDNSPLHF. The chain carries TRBV7-3 and TRBJ1-6, with D possibly being TRBD1 (5 bases). Trimming took off 2 bases at V and 5 bases at J, with 13 bases between the two ends. Germline loops: CDR1 SGHTA, CDR2 FQGTGA. The CDR3 is made up of 16 amino acids.

J is TRBJ2-1 and V is TRBV28; D perhaps matches TRBD2 (6 bases). Trimming took 4 bases from V and 0 from J, leaving 13 bases between them. CDR3 length: 16 amino acids. Per the germline V gene, CDR1 is MDHEN and CDR2 is SYDVKM. The CDR3 region has the DNA TGTGCCAGCAGTTCGCCGGGACTCAGCTCCTACAATGAGCAGTTCTTC. Its translation is CASSSPGLSSYNEQFF.

The chain is built from TRBV6-1 and TRBJ2-7; TRBD1 matches 9 bases. The V segment lost 3 bases and the J segment 3 bases; nucleotides outside the gene matches: 3. Germline V gives CDR1 MNHNS, CDR2 SASEGT. The CDR3 is 14 amino acids. CDR3 sequence (DNA): TGTGCCAGCAGTGACCGGGACAGGGACTACGAGCAGTACTTC. This translates into CASSDRDRDYEQYF.

V and J are TRBV7-2 and TRBJ2-7; TRBD2 aligns across 10 bases. This CDR3 contains 18 residues. After removal of 1 base from V and 4 bases from J, the junction contained 13 bases not matched to a gene. Germline V gives CDR1 SGHTA, CDR2 FQGNSA. This CDR3 is CASSLGFGSGGLNYEQYF. The CDR3 DNA reads as TGTGCCAGCAGCTTAGGGTTTGGTAGCGGGGGGTTAAATTACGAGCAGTACTTC.

The chain uses TRBV20-1 and TRBJ2-5; 9 nucleotides line up with TRBD2. Germline V gene sequence: CDR1 DFQATT, CDR2 SNEGSKA (reference sequence). The V and J ends lost 4 bases and 11 bases, in that order; junction bases with no gene match: 14. The CDR3 covers 14 residues. As DNA, the CDR3 is TGCAGTGCTATCTTGGCGGGGGGGCCGGGAGAGCAGTACTTC. Amino acid sequence: CSAILAGGPGEQYF.

This clonotype has ten or more counts. The rearrangement joins TRBV7-2 to TRBJ2-1, with TRBD1 matching 7 bases. Trimming cost V 4 bases and J 3 bases; bases outside gene matches: 6. The CDR3 is 15 amino acids. Germline assignment: CDR1 SGHTA and CDR2 FQGNSA. CDR3 loop: CASSSGTGVYNEQFF. The DNA for the CDR3 is TGTGCCAGCAGCTCTGGTACAGGGGTCTACAATGAGCAGTTCTTC.

This chain joins TRBV27 and TRBJ2-3; D remains ambiguous. Deletions cut 8 bases from V and 5 bases from J, with 23 bases between. The CDR3 covers 16 residues. The V gene's germline CDR1 is MNHEY and CDR2 SMNVEV (reference sequence). CDR3 nucleotide sequence: TGTGCCAGCCTACGAGAATGGGCCGCACCGATAGATACGCAGTATTTT. It codes for CASLREWAAPIDTQYF.